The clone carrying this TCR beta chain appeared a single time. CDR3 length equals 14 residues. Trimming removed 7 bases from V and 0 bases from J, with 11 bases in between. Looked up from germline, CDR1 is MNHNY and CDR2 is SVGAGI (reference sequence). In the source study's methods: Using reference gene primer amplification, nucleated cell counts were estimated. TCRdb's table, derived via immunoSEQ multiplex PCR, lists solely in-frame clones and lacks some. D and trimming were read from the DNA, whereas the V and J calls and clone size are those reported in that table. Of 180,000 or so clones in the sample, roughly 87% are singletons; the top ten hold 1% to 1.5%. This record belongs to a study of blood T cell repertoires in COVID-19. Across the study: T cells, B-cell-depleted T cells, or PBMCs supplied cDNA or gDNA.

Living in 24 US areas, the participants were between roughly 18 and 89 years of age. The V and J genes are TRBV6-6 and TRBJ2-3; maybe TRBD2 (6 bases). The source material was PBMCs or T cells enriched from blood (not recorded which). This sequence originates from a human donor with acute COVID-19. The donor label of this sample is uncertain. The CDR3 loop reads CASTSSGSTDTQYF. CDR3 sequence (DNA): TGTGCCAGCACCAGTAGCGGTAGCACAGATACGCAGTATTTT.